This T cell receptor beta chain was retrieved from a study of identifying expanded T cells in peripheral blood. TCRdb's copy holds only in-frame clones and misses some; the assay was immunoSEQ multiplex PCR. The sample contains approximately 120,000 clones, around 89% of which appear only once. The CDR3 sequence is 14 residues long. The V gene lost 0 bases and the J gene lost 2 bases, with 11 bases spanning the gap. Per germline, CDR1 GTSNPN and CDR2 SVGIG (reference sequence). This sequence joins TRBV30 and TRBJ2-7; D might be TRBD2 (5 bases). Sample: blood. The receptor comes from a person between 18 and 75 years old in good health. The CDR3 reads CAWSVGSGTYEQYF. CDR3 bases: TGTGCCTGGAGTGTAGGGTCCGGGACCTACGAGCAGTACTTC.